The clone carrying this T cell receptor (beta chain) is a singleton in its sample. The antigen remains undetermined. Separation from the roughly 700-subject first cohort characterized the roughly 120-subject validation cohort, to which the donors belonged. V was pared by 4 bases and J by 4 bases, with 14 bases between. CDR3 size: 15 residues. Per the germline V gene, CDR1 is SGHTA and CDR2 is FQGNSA. The data derive from a study of cytomegalovirus exposure and HLA in healthy donors. Notes on the study in general: A list of around 160 TCR beta chains associated with cytomegalovirus was given.

Produced via immunoSEQ multiplex PCR; TCRdb's table is partial and in-frame only. The sample holds roughly 120,000 clones; almost 90% are singletons and the top ten take more than 2%. The chain links TRBV7-2 to TRBJ2-1, with no clear D. Sequenced material: PBMCs. The TCR originated in a woman between 18 and 30 years old in good health and CMV-seronegative. This CDR3 reads CASSSSLSRYNEQFF. For the CDR3, the DNA is TGTGCCAGCAGCTCGAGTTTGTCACGATACAATGAGCAGTTCTTC.